Described below is a single TCR beta chain sequence and its context. Its cognate antigen is unknown. CDR3 length equals 13 residues. The ends were cut back, 1 base at V and 4 bases at J, with 6 bases in the middle. Looked up from germline, CDR1 is SNHLY and CDR2 is FYNNEI. The data belong to a study of shared clonotypes between healthy human individuals. Study results and limitations: Only blood was sampled, and tissue TCR repertoires likely differ from blood ones. Enrolling few donors narrowed the genetic and exposure-history diversity that was represented.

In the authors' methods: ImmunoSEQ only sent back junction sequences with no quality scores, so filtering was done differently. Here immunoSEQ multiplex PCR was the method, and the copy in TCRdb shows in-frame clones only, minus some. The V and J calls and the clone size are those of that table, but D and trimming were determined from the DNA. The sample records around 510,000 clones, 70% to 80% being singletons. The genes are TRBV2 and TRBJ2-3; D gene ambiguous. The source is a woman in her forties in good health. Some clones in this sample may be carry-over from other donors' samples. Sequencing was performed on PBMCs. Here the CDR3 reads CASSEETSDTQYF. The CDR3 bases are TGTGCCAGCAGTGAAGAGACCTCAGATACGCAGTATTTT.